This TCR beta chain was identified during a study of PD-1 blockade in classical Hodgkin lymphoma. This table comes from immunoSEQ multiplex PCR, and its TCRdb copy is limited to in-frame clones, with some not included. The sample records around 42,000 clones, over 55% being singletons. Following autologous stem cell transplantation, relapse occurred in every patient, and exposure to brentuximab vedotin varied. The best responses consisted of complete response, partial response or progressive disease. Germline V gene lookup returns CDR1 SEHNR and CDR2 FQNEAQ (reference sequence). The V segment lost 5 bases and the J segment 0 bases; nucleotides outside the gene matches: 10. The CDR3 runs 17 residues.

The rearrangement uses TRBV7-9 and TRBJ1-5, with TRBD1 matching over 7 bases. The sequence derives from a human donor with classical Hodgkin lymphoma. The specimen was peripheral blood mononuclear cells (PBMCs), collected at baseline. The CDR3 region is CASSTGTATYSNQPQHF. CDR3 DNA sequence: TGTGCCAGCAGCACCGGGACAGCGACTTATAGCAATCAGCCCCAGCATTTT.